The entry that follows covers one T cell receptor beta chain sequence. This sample was included in a study of blood T cell repertoires in COVID-19. The CDR3 consists of 16 residues. V lost 0 bases to trimming and J lost 5 bases; unmatched junction nucleotides: 6. Germline-derived CDR1 and CDR2 are SGHAT and FQNNGV. The table came from immunoSEQ multiplex PCR; TCRdb's copy has only in-frame clones and leaves some out. The sample holds fewer than 200,000 clones; about 85% are singletons and the top ten take just under 8.5%. Sequenced sample: peripheral blood. The receptor was isolated from a woman aged 60-70 years with acute or convalescent COVID-19. The V gene is TRBV11-2, the J gene TRBJ2-3; 9 bases are a match to TRBD2. The CDR3 region is CASSLEAGGPLDTQYF. The CDR3 DNA reads TGTGCCAGCAGCTTAGAGGCGGGAGGGCCTTTAGATACGCAGTATTTT.